This T cell receptor (beta chain) emerged from a study of Ad26.COV2.S vaccination and SARS-CoV-2 variants. Overall study findings and caveats: Substantial breadth was reportedly displayed by spike-specific CD8+ and CD4+ T cell responses after vaccination. Possible underestimation of total T cell responses by the TCR breadth and depth analyses was noted. Among vaccine recipients, spike-specific TCR breadth exceeded that of placebo recipients.

Clones were sequenced by immunoSEQ multiplex PCR, and TCRdb holds only the in-frame ones, with some missing. The sample gives about 180,000 clones, about 83% of which show up once; around 6.1% is in the top ten. Germline CDR1 SEHNR, CDR2 FQNEAQ (reference sequence). The ends were cut back, 2 bases at V and 5 bases at J, with 12 bases in the middle. The CDR3 spans 14 residues. As to this clone: Its specificity is unknown.

The J gene is TRBJ2-5, the V gene TRBV7-9; D uncertain. The source is a human donor who had recovered from COVID-19. Sequencing was performed on peripheral blood, taken after recovery from COVID-19. Here the CDR3 reads CASSLSLIWETQYF. The CDR3 bases are TGTGCCAGCAGCTTAAGCTTGATCTGGGAGACCCAGTACTTC.